Sequencing of this TCR beta chain was carried out in a study of CD4 T cells in relation to SARS-CoV-2 and coronaviruses. Study-wide context: TCR beta CDR3s were sequenced after approximately ten-day antigen culture of PBMCs. Study-level points and caveats: Approximately 65% of donors had memory CD4+ clonotypes crossrecognizing SARS-CoV-2 and common cold coronavirus spike.

Sequenced by immunoSEQ multiplex PCR; TCRdb stores in-frame clones only, minus some. This table has 20,000 to 25,000 clones, less than 70% appearing once. This clone has a handful of counts. The antigen remains undetermined. Germline assignment: CDR1 SEHNR and CDR2 FQNEAQ (reference sequence). Trimming removed 4 bases from V and 1 base from J; junction bases left unmatched: 9. This CDR3 contains 18 residues. CD4+ T cells from unexposed donors were obtained before the COVID-19 pandemic (2011-2018). Isolation of CD4+ T cells took place after approximately 10 days in culture. The chain is built from TRBV7-9 and TRBJ2-4; 11 nucleotides match TRBD2. Sequencing was carried out using CD4+ T cells from PBMCs, cultured in vitro. The sequence came from a human donor in good health. This chain's CDR3 is CASSWPNRLAGAKNIQYF. CDR3 coding DNA: TGTGCCAGCAGCTGGCCTAACCGACTAGCGGGGGCCAAAAACATTCAGTACTTC.